The 8 T cell receptor beta chains below all came from one sample that was sequenced in a study of cytomegalovirus exposure and HLA in healthy donors. Primers: 60 Vbeta forward and 13 Jbeta reverse. Sequencing used immunoSEQ multiplex PCR; TCRdb keeps in-frame clones, though not all of them. The profile covers fewer than 150,000 clones, with around 79% appearing a single time and about 7% taken by the ten largest. Sequenced sample: PBMCs. These receptors all stem from a man between 35 and 55 years old in good health and CMV-seropositive.

CDR3 amino acids: CASSTGTSRQETQYF. The CDR3 DNA sequence: TGTGCCAGCAGCACCGGGACTAGCAGGCAAGAGACCCAGTACTTC. The chain has TRBV7-3 and TRBJ2-5; 9 positions agree with TRBD2. CDR3 length: 15 amino acids. After removal of 5 bases from V and 2 bases from J, the junction contained 6 bases not matched to a gene. Per the germline V gene, CDR1 is SGHTA and CDR2 is FQGTGA.

About this clone: An end of the junction differs from the germline gene, which may be a read error. The gene calls are TRBV6-5 and TRBJ2-7; D is perhaps TRBD1 (6 bases). Germline V gives CDR1 MNHEY, CDR2 SVGAGI. This CDR3 region has 13 residues. This CDR3 reads CASSYSGSQGKNF. CDR3 DNA sequence: TGTGCCAGCAGTTATTCAGGGTCACAGGGTAAGAACTTC.

The table lists this clone with a few counts. The chain uses TRBV9 and TRBJ2-3; 7 bases are shared with TRBD2. CDR3 size: 14 residues. CDR1 and CDR2 from the germline V gene are SGDLS and YYNGEE. V was pared by 1 base and J by 3 bases, with 2 bases of the junction left unmatched. This CDR3 is CASSVTGRTDTQYF. The CDR3 DNA sequence: TGTGCCAGCAGCGTAACCGGGAGGACAGATACGCAGTATTTT.

Only a few counts were recorded for this clone. This chain links TRBV7-9 with TRBJ1-1, with a tentative D call TRBD1 (5 bases). The germline V gene encodes CDR1 SEHNR and CDR2 FQNEAQ (reference sequence). Trimming cost V 5 bases and J 1 base, with 11 bases left between them. The CDR3 length is 14 residues. The CDR3: CASSLQASNTEAFF. The CDR3 DNA sequence: TGTGCCAGCAGCCTACAGGCATCGAACACTGAAGCTTTCTTT.

This chain links TRBV6-5 with TRBJ2-2; 7 nucleotides align to TRBD1. This CDR3 is 16 amino acids long. Looked up from germline, CDR1 is MNHEY and CDR2 is SVGAGI. After removal of 0 bases from V and 3 bases from J, the junction contained 4 bases not matched to a gene. The CDR3 loop reads CASSYSGGHDTGELFF. For the CDR3, the DNA is TGTGCCAGCAGTTACTCAGGGGGCCATGACACCGGGGAGCTGTTTTTT.

In this sample, this clone turned up a few times. The genes are TRBV27 and TRBJ1-4, with D perhaps TRBD1 (5 bases). CDR1 is MNHEY, CDR2 SMNVEV, per germline (reference sequence). V was cut by 4 bases and J by 2 bases, with 20 bases left in between. The CDR3 consists of 18 residues. CDR3 residues: CASSSSYGGTATNEKLFF. CDR3 bases: TGTGCCAGCAGTTCCTCTTATGGGGGGACGGCGACTAATGAAAAACTGTTTTTT. Variable domain in full (rest from reference TRBV27 and TRBJ1-4): EAQVTQNPRYLITVTGKKLTVTCSQNMNHEYMSWYRQDPGLGLRQIYYSMNVEVTDKGDVPEGYKVSRKEKRNFPLILESPSPNQTSLYFCASSSSYGGTATNEKLFFGSGTQLSVL.

This clone was recorded once. This chain connects TRBV18 to TRBJ2-7; 7 nucleotides match TRBD1. This CDR3 spans 14 amino acids. J gave up 2 bases and V 2 bases, and 3 bases lay outside the gene matches. Looked up from germline, CDR1 is KGHSH and CDR2 is LQKENI. The CDR3 DNA reads TGTGCCAGCTCACCAGGACAGGAGACCTACGAGCAGTACTTC. Its translation: CASSPGQETYEQYF.

CDR3 sequence (DNA): TGTGCCTGGAGTTTCGGGACTAGCGGCCTCACCCAGTACTTC. This translates into CAWSFGTSGLTQYF. This sequence joins TRBV30 and TRBJ2-5; 11 bases align to TRBD2. The V gene end was trimmed by 2 bases and the J gene end by 8 bases; junction bases not matched to a gene: 7. The CDR3 length is 14 residues. Looked up from germline, CDR1 is GTSNPN and CDR2 is SVGIG (reference sequence).